These 11 T cell receptor beta chains were sequenced from one sample in a study of cytomegalovirus exposure and HLA in healthy donors. Use of 60 Vbeta and 13 Jbeta primers characterized the PCR. Generated by immunoSEQ multiplex PCR, the TCRdb table keeps only in-frame clones and is missing some. The sample holds 100,000 or so clones, roughly 70% seen once. The source material was PBMCs. These receptors all come from a man in his forties in good health and CMV-seronegative.

V is TRBV4-1 and J is TRBJ1-2; weak D call: TRBD1 (6 bases). Germline loops: CDR1 MGHRA, CDR2 YSYEKL. The CDR3 has 17 amino acids. Trimming removed 4 bases at V and 0 bases at J, with 18 bases between. The CDR3 nucleotides are TGCGCCAGCAGCCCGGTGGGTACGGACAGCACTAACTATGGCTACACCTTC. It translates to CASSPVGTDSTNYGYTF.

The CDR3 DNA follows: TGTGCCAGCAGTTACTCGGGACTAGCGGGATCGGAGACCCAGTACTTC. This gives the protein CASSYSGLAGSETQYF. This sequence joins TRBV6-5 and TRBJ2-5; the match to TRBD2 covers 13 bases. This CDR3 region has 16 residues. V lost 0 bases and J lost 5; bases outside the gene matches: 3. In germline, CDR1 is MNHEY, CDR2 SVGAGI.

V gene TRBV18 combines with J gene TRBJ1-2; D gene ambiguous. The CDR3 extends over 13 amino acids. Germline CDR1 is KGHSH and CDR2 is LQKENI. Trimming took 6 bases from V and 6 from J, leaving 14 bases between them. CDR3 sequence (DNA): TGTGCCAGCTCTCCGAGCGGGATGGATGGCTACACCTTC. Protein: CASSPSGMDGYTF.

This chain joins TRBV2 and TRBJ2-5, with TRBD1 matching 9 bases. The germline CDR1 and CDR2 sequences are SNHLY and FYNNEI. The length of the CDR3 is 15 residues. With 5 bases clipped from V and 4 bases from J, the junction kept 8 bases outside the gene matches. CDR3 sequence reads: CASSTWRGQGETQYF. The CDR3 bases are TGTGCCAGCAGTACTTGGAGGGGACAGGGAGAGACCCAGTACTTC.

This chain links TRBV19 with TRBJ2-1; the D is unclear. V was pared by 6 bases and J by 0 bases, with 12 bases between. The CDR3 totals 15 residues. Germline loops: CDR1 LNHDA, CDR2 SQIVND (reference sequence). CDR3 amino acids: CASRRNPPSYNEQFF. In nucleotides, the CDR3 is TGTGCCAGTAGGCGGAACCCGCCCTCCTACAATGAGCAGTTCTTC.

The V gene is TRBV28, the J gene TRBJ1-2; possible D gene TRBD1, 5 bases. The CDR3 extends over 16 amino acids. Germline values: CDR1 MDHEN, CDR2 SYDVKM. Between the trimmed V and J ends, which lost 2 bases and 7 bases, there was a span of 20 bases. CDR3 in amino acids: CASSLEQRRTGGGYTF. The CDR3 DNA follows: TGTGCCAGCAGTTTAGAACAGAGGCGGACCGGGGGTGGCTACACCTTC.

The chain links TRBV2 to TRBJ2-5, with 14 bases aligning to TRBD2. J lost 5 bases, V lost 4 bases, and 9 bases had no gene match. CDR3 length equals 17 residues. The germline CDR1 and CDR2 sequences are SNHLY and FYNNEI. The CDR3 is CASSAGLAGALGETQYF. CDR3 bases: TGTGCCAGCAGTGCGGGACTAGCGGGGGCCCTAGGGGAGACCCAGTACTTC.

The chain links TRBV27 to TRBJ1-1; 7 bases agree with TRBD1. Trimming took 5 bases from V and 4 from J; bases not matched to a gene: 7. Germline V gives CDR1 MNHEY, CDR2 SMNVEV (reference sequence). This CDR3 region has 14 residues. The CDR3 sequence is CASSLGQWSTEAFF. The CDR3 DNA follows: TGTGCCAGCAGTCTGGGACAGTGGAGCACTGAAGCTTTCTTT.

This sequence joins TRBV6-5 and TRBJ1-2; 10 bases fit TRBD1. This CDR3 is built from 16 residues. V was pared by 0 bases and J by 5 bases, with 6 bases of the junction left unmatched. Looked up from germline, CDR1 is MNHEY and CDR2 is SVGAGI. The CDR3, as DNA: TGTGCCAGCAGTTACTCTCCGGGACAGGGGATATATGGCTACACCTTC. This codes for CASSYSPGQGIYGYTF.

The V gene is TRBV10-2, the J gene TRBJ1-4, with TRBD1 matching over 7 bases. Germline loops: CDR1 WSHSY, CDR2 SAAADI. CDR3 length: 15 residues. V shed 2 bases and J 13 bases; nucleotides not matched to a gene: 13. In DNA, the CDR3 is TGCGCCAGCAGTGAGCTGCAGGGGGTCTATGGCAGACTGTTTTTT. It codes for CASSELQGVYGRLFF.

The table lists this clone with a count of one. This rearrangement joins TRBV7-3 to TRBJ2-5; 10 nucleotides agree with TRBD1. Germline V gene lookup returns CDR1 SGHTA and CDR2 FQGTGA. With 2 bases clipped from V and 6 bases from J, the junction kept 3 bases outside the gene matches. The CDR3 is made up of 14 amino acids. The CDR3 loop is CASSLGTGAQTQYF. CDR3 nucleotide sequence: TGTGCCAGCAGCTTAGGGACAGGGGCCCAGACCCAGTACTTC.